Below are 15 T cell receptor beta chains sequenced from a single sample in a study of T cell responses to AZD1222 COVID-19 vaccine. Profiling relied on immunoSEQ multiplex PCR, and the TCRdb table lists in-frame clones only, not all of them. The sample includes some 190,000 clones, around 88% of them seen just once. The sample was peripheral blood, taken on day 0 of AZD1222 vaccination. Source of these receptors: an adult in good health.

V is TRBV2 and J is TRBJ1-4, with D unresolved. The CDR3 runs 14 residues. Trimming cost V 7 bases and J 5 bases, with 14 bases left between them. Germline V CDR1 and CDR2: SNHLY, FYNNEI. The CDR3 here is CASTVGMGNEKLFF. CDR3 bases: TGTGCCAGCACCGTGGGTATGGGGAATGAAAAACTGTTTTTT.

The gene calls are TRBV19 and TRBJ1-1; D is undetermined. The germline V gene encodes CDR1 LNHDA and CDR2 SQIVND (reference sequence). V was cut by 0 bases and J by 6 bases, with 8 bases left in between. The CDR3 runs 13 residues. In DNA, the CDR3 is TGTGCCAGTAGTATAGAAGGGTGGGCTGAAGCTTTCTTT. It translates to CASSIEGWAEAFF.

The V and J genes are TRBV29-1 and TRBJ1-2; D is unclear. Trimming cost V 4 bases and J 6 bases, with 15 bases left between them. This CDR3 is built from 13 residues. The germline CDR1 and CDR2 sequences are SQVTM and ANQGSEA. As DNA, the CDR3 is TGCAGCGTTGTAGTTCGGGAAAGGGATGGCTACACCTTC. Translated, it gives CSVVVRERDGYTF.

This clone has just one count. V is TRBV28 and J is TRBJ2-1; D might be TRBD2 (7 bases). The CDR3 sequence is 14 residues long. CDR1 MDHEN and CDR2 SYDVKM come from the germline V gene. V was clipped by 6 bases and J by 10 bases, with 19 bases between them. CDR3 in DNA: TGTGCCAGCAGCCATACTTCGAGGGGGGGAGAGCAGTTCTTC. Translation: CASSHTSRGGEQFF.

CDR3 in DNA: TGTGCCAGCAGCTTGGGACCTGCTACTAGCACAGATACGCAGTATTTT. As protein: CASSLGPATSTDTQYF. The V call is TRBV5-6, the J call TRBJ2-3, with D unresolved. The CDR3 length is 16 residues. The germline V gene encodes CDR1 SGHDT and CDR2 YYEEEE. V was shortened by 0 bases and J by 0 bases, with 11 bases between the two germline ends. The variable domain in full, completed from reference TRBV5-6 and TRBJ2-3, reads DAGVTQSPTHLIKTRGQQVTLRCSPKSGHDTVSWYQQALGQGPQFIFQYYEEEERQRGNFPDRFSGHQFPNYSSELNVNALLLGDSALYLCASSLGPATSTDTQYFGPGTRLTVL.

The chain carries TRBV5-6 and TRBJ1-6; possible D gene TRBD1, 5 bases. The CDR3 loop spans 16 amino acids. V was pared by 3 bases and J by 2 bases, with 12 bases between. Germline CDR1 and CDR2: SGHDT and YYEEEE. CDR3 sequence reads: CASSWEGPAYNSPLHF. CDR3 coding DNA: TGTGCCAGCAGCTGGGAGGGGCCAGCCTATAATTCACCCCTCCACTTT.

This chain uses TRBV6-2 or TRBV6-3 with TRBJ2-5, with D possibly TRBD2 on 5 matching bases. The germline gives CDR1 MNHEY, CDR2 SVGEGT. Trimming cost V 0 bases and J 5 bases, with 7 bases left between them. The CDR3 length is 13 residues. CDR3 amino acids: CASSYSRGETQYF. The CDR3 DNA follows: TGTGCCAGCAGTTACTCCCGGGGTGAGACCCAGTACTTC.

The V and J genes are TRBV7-9 and TRBJ2-7; TRBD2 matches 7 bases. With 5 bases clipped from V and 6 bases from J, the junction kept 1 base outside the gene matches. This CDR3 spans 11 amino acids. CDR1 is SEHNR and CDR2 is FQNEAQ in the germline V gene (reference sequence). The CDR3 nucleotides read TGTGCCAGCAGCAGGGAGGGCGAGCAGTACTTC. As protein: CASSREGEQYF.

The rearrangement links TRBV7-2 to TRBJ2-7, with a tentative D call TRBD2 (5 bases). Germline V gene lookup returns CDR1 SGHTA and CDR2 FQGNSA. V lost 1 base to trimming and J lost 11 bases, with 18 bases between them. The CDR3 loop spans 14 amino acids. Here the CDR3 DNA reads TGTGCCAGCAGCTTAGGCGGGTCCCAATTAGTAGAGTACTTC. It encodes CASSLGGSQLVEYF.

The rearrangement joins TRBV6-6 to TRBJ2-2; D is ambiguous. The CDR3 runs to 16 residues. CDR1 is MNHNY and CDR2 is SVGAGI in the germline V gene (reference sequence). Trimming cost V 0 bases and J 1 base, with 9 bases left between them. CDR3 in amino acids: CASSYSKGGNTGELFF. In nucleotides, the CDR3 is TGTGCCAGCAGTTACTCGAAGGGTGGGAACACCGGGGAGCTGTTTTTT.

V gene TRBV5-4 combines with J gene TRBJ2-3, with D maybe TRBD1 (6 bases). The CDR3 is 18 amino acids. The germline V and J ends were trimmed by 4 bases and 0 bases, with 21 bases remaining between them. Germline V gene sequence: CDR1 SGHNT, CDR2 YYREEE (reference sequence). CDR3 loop: CASSPGATGTLSTDTQYF. The CDR3 DNA reads TGTGCCAGCAGCCCCGGGGCCACAGGGACACTAAGCACAGATACGCAGTATTTT.

This clone was observed a few times. This rearrangement joins TRBV3-1 (or the pseudogene TRBV3-2) to TRBJ1-5, with D perhaps matching TRBD1 (6 bases). CDR3 length: 14 amino acids. CDR1 is LGHDT, CDR2 YNNKEL, per germline (reference sequence). Trimming cost V 4 bases and J 7 bases, with 14 bases left between them. The CDR3 is CASSPVGGGQPQHF. In DNA, the CDR3 is TGTGCCAGCAGCCCAGTGGGGGGCGGACAGCCCCAGCATTTT.

This clone was counted only a few times. The V and J genes are TRBV3-1 (or the pseudogene TRBV3-2) and TRBJ2-7; 9 nucleotides match TRBD1. V lost 0 bases and J lost 5; bases outside the gene matches: 5. Germline CDR1 reads LGHDT; CDR2 reads YNNKEL (reference sequence). There are 15 residues in the CDR3. The CDR3 coding sequence is TGTGCCAGCAGCCAAGAACTACAGGGGGCGGACGAGCAGTACTTC. Its translation is CASSQELQGADEQYF.

The V call is TRBV5-1, the J call TRBJ1-2; D remains ambiguous. CDR3 length: 15 residues. The V gene lost 0 bases and the J gene lost 0 bases, with 9 bases spanning the gap. Germline V gives CDR1 SGHRS, CDR2 YFSETQ. The CDR3 DNA sequence: TGCGCCAGCAGCTTGGACTCCGGCTCTAACTATGGCTACACCTTC. Its translation: CASSLDSGSNYGYTF.

This chain connects TRBV6-2 or TRBV6-3 to TRBJ1-5; D is possibly TRBD1 (6 bases). The ends were cut back, 0 bases at V and 10 bases at J, with 19 bases in the middle. This CDR3 has 16 residues. CDR1 and CDR2 from the germline V gene are MNHEY and SVGEGT. The CDR3 DNA reads as TGTGCCAGCAGTTACTCGGTCGGAGAGGGGGGTTCACCCCAGCATTTT. The encoded protein is CASSYSVGEGGSPQHF.